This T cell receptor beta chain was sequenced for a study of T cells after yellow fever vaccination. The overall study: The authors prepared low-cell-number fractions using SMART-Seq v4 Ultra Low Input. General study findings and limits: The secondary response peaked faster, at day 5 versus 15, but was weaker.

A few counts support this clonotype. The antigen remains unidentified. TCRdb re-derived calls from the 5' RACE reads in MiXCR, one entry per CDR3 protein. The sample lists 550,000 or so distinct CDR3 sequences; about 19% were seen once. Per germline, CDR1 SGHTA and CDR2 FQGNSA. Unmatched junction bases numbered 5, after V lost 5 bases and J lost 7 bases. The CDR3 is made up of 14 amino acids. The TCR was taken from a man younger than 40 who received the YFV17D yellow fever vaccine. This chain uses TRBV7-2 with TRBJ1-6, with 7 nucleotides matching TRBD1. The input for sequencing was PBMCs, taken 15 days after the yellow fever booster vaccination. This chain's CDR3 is CASSTGQPNSPLHF. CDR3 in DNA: TGTGCCAGCAGCACGGGACAGCCGAATTCACCCCTCCACTTT.